A selection of T cell receptor beta chains follows, all from one sample in a study of cytomegalovirus exposure and HLA in healthy donors. Assay: immunoSEQ multiplex PCR; the TCRdb copy retains only in-frame clones and omits some. The repertoire holds 200,000 to 250,000 clones, with 77% as singletons. The sequenced sample consisted of PBMCs. Every receptor here comes from a woman aged 55-70 years in good health and CMV-seropositive. Each CDR3 is given with its conserved first and last residue. Each record gives: V gene, CDR3 length, D gene, clone size, J gene, CDR3 DNA, CDR3 protein. The D gene is left open where the match is weak. Where a row states a size, it is once, few, many or the class of an expanded clone; other rows omit it.

>TRBV11-2|16|.|.|TRBJ2-1
TGTGCCAGCAGCTTAGGAGTTAGCGTCATGAGTTATGAGCAGTTCTTC
CASSLGVSVMSYEQFF
>TRBV4-2|15|TRBD1|.|TRBJ1-5
TGTGCCAGCAGCCTCCAGGACAGGGGTGGACAGCCCCAGCATTTT
CASSLQDRGGQPQHF
>TRBV4-3|15|.|.|TRBJ2-3
TGCGCCAGCAGCCAAGATATGACTTCTTCAGATACGCAGTATTTT
CASSQDMTSSDTQYF
>TRBV2|12|.|.|TRBJ2-7
TGTGCCAGCAGTTCCCAGGGGTACGAGCAGTACTTC
CASSSQGYEQYF
>TRBV6-6|15|TRBD1|.|TRBJ1-1
TGTGCCAGCAGTTATCAGGGACAGGGGAACACTGAAGCTTTCTTT
CASSYQGQGNTEAFF
>TRBV28|13|TRBD2|.|TRBJ2-7
TGTGCCAGCTACCTAGCGGGTGTCTACGAGCAGTACTTC
CASYLAGVYEQYF
>TRBV18|14|.|.|TRBJ2-3
TGTGCCAGCTCACAAGCGCTAAGCACAGATACGCAGTATTTT
CASSQALSTDTQYF
>TRBV9|15|.|.|TRBJ2-3
TGTGCCAGCAGCGTAACCGGGACTGTCACAGATACGCAGTATTTT
CASSVTGTVTDTQYF
>TRBV7-2|15|.|few|TRBJ2-5
TGTGCCAGCAGCGATGGGGCGCGGATGTATGAGACCCAGTACTTC
CASSDGARMYETQYF
>TRBV11-2|15|.|.|TRBJ1-4
TGTGCCAGCAGCTCGAGCTGGGGGGATGTCGAAAAACTGTTTTTT
CASSSSWGDVEKLFF
>TRBV7-2|13|.|once|TRBJ1-2
TGTGCCAGCAGTTACAGCTTCCCCTATGGCTACACCTTC
CASSYSFPYGYTF
>TRBV7-9|13|.|.|TRBJ1-5
TGTGCCAGCAGCTCGGCAGGGGTTCAGCCCCAGCATTTT
CASSSAGVQPQHF
>TRBV5-1|16|.|.|TRBJ2-1
TGCGCCAGCAGCTGGGCTGGGGGCGGCTCCTACAATGAGCAGTTCTTC
CASSWAGGGSYNEQFF
>TRBV5-1|16|TRBD2|once|TRBJ2-1
TGCGCCAGCAGCTTCGATCCATTGGGGGGGGGCAATGAGCAGTTCTTC
CASSFDPLGGGNEQFF
>TRBV7-9|14|.|.|TRBJ1-5
TGTGCCAGCAGCCCGGGGTCCGTGGATCAGCCCCAGCATTTT
CASSPGSVDQPQHF
>TRBV29-1|13|.|.|TRBJ1-4
TGCAGCGCCCGGGCAGGGCGAGGCGAAAAACTGTTTTTT
CSARAGRGEKLFF
>TRBV7-3|15|TRBD1|few|TRBJ2-3
TGTGCCAGCAGCCCCGGACAGGGGAACACAGATACGCAGTATTTT
CASSPGQGNTDTQYF
>TRBV7-2|15|.|.|TRBJ2-1
TGTGCCAGCAGCCCCTCCTGGGCTCCCTACAATGAGCAGTTCTTC
CASSPSWAPYNEQFF
>TRBV18|13|.|.|TRBJ1-1
TGTGCCAGCTCGGACCAGGGGCAGGTTGAAGCTTTCTTT
CASSDQGQVEAFF
>TRBV10-3|13|.|.|TRBJ1-5
TGTGCCATCAGTGAGATGGAGAATCAGCCCCAGCATTTT
CAISEMENQPQHF
>TRBV6-4|16|.|few|TRBJ2-1
TGTGCCAGCAGTGTGAGGCCGGGTAGCTCCTACAATGAGCAGTTCTTC
CASSVRPGSSYNEQFF
>TRBV12-2|14|.|.|TRBJ2-7
TGTGCAAGTCTCCAAGGCAGACTGAATTACGAGCAGTACTTC
CASLQGRLNYEQYF
>TRBV13|13|.|.|TRBJ1-1
TGTGCCAGCAGCTTAGGTGGGAGGACTGAAGCTTTCTTT
CASSLGGRTEAFF
>TRBV13|14|.|.|TRBJ2-1
TGTGCCAGCAGCTTAAGACTAGTTTTTGGGGAGCAGTTCTTC
CASSLRLVFGEQFF
>TRBV29-1|13|.|.|TRBJ1-5
TGCAGCGTTGGGCAGGGGAACAATCAGCCCCAGCATTTT
CSVGQGNNQPQHF
>TRBV28|15|.|.|TRBJ1-1
TGTGCCAGCAGTTTGGGGGCAGCGGTGAGCACTGAAGCTTTCTTT
CASSLGAAVSTEAFF
>TRBV7-3|17|TRBD1|.|TRBJ2-7
TGTGCCAGCAGCTTAACGGGGAGAACAGGGGGCTCCTACGAGCAGTACTTC
CASSLTGRTGGSYEQYF
>TRBV28|15|TRBD1|.|TRBJ2-5
TGTGCCAGCAGTTTCCTACAGGGGATTGGCGAGACCCAGTACTTC
CASSFLQGIGETQYF
>TRBV4-1|15|TRBD1|.|TRBJ2-7
TGCGCCAGCAGCCCGTCCAAGGACAGGGGTTCCGAGCAGTACTTC
CASSPSKDRGSEQYF
>TRBV7-9|17|TRBD2|.|TRBJ2-3
TGTTCCAGCAGCAACGAAGTCCTAGCGGCAAACACAGATACGCAGTATTTT
CSSSNEVLAANTDTQYF
>TRBV29-1|10|.|.|TRBJ2-7
TGCAGCGTTCGGGAGTACGAGCAGTACTTC
CSVREYEQYF
>TRBV7-3|16|TRBD2|few|TRBJ2-3
TGTGCCAGCAGTCGGGGGGGCCCAAGTGGTGGAGATACGCAGTATTTT
CASSRGGPSGGDTQYF
>TRBV5-1|14|.|.|TRBJ2-7
TGCGCCAGCAGCTTGGGGGAGGTATCCTACGAGCAGTACTTC
CASSLGEVSYEQYF
>TRBV6-5|14|.|.|TRBJ1-5
TGTGCCAGCAGTTACGGACAAGGCCATCAGCCCCAGCATTTT
CASSYGQGHQPQHF
>TRBV29-1|15|.|.|TRBJ1-3
TGCAGCGTTGGGGCAGGCCCTAAGGCTGGAAACACCATATATTTT
CSVGAGPKAGNTIYF